This T cell receptor beta chain was sequenced during a study of shared clonotypes between healthy human individuals. The overall study: CD4 naive and memory got three plates each, CD8 naive two, CD8 memory one. Study-level findings and limits: Generally, estimated richness proved larger in naive subsets than it did in memory subsets.

Assay used: immunoSEQ multiplex PCR; TCRdb lists only in-frame clones, some missing. The sample holds 2 million to 2.5 million clones; approximately 95% are singletons and the top ten take roughly 0.36%. On this clone itself: What it binds is unknown. The junction does not match germline at one end; this may be a read error.

This receptor was taken from a man between 18 and 29 years old in good health. Some clones in this sample may be carry-over from other donors' samples. The sequencing sample was made of naive CD4+ T cells from PBMCs. Subset given: CD45RA+ positively selected.

CDR3 in amino acids: CATRTLENAEAFF. For the CDR3, the DNA is TGTGCCACCAGGACTCTTGAGAACGCTGAAGCTTTCTTT. This sequence joins TRBV15 and TRBJ1-1; no clear D. Germline V gene lookup returns CDR1 LNHNV and CDR2 YYDKDF (reference sequence). The CDR3 is made up of 13 amino acids.